Shown below are 5 T cell receptor beta chains from a single sample sequenced in a study of blood T cell repertoires in COVID-19. Here immunoSEQ multiplex PCR was the method, and the copy in TCRdb shows in-frame clones only, minus some. Among tens of thousands of clones listed, about 88% were seen once. Sample: peripheral blood. The receptors here all came from a woman of 80 years or more with active COVID-19.

The CDR3, as DNA: TGTGCCAGCAGCTCCATAGCGGGTACCACCGGGGAGCTGTTTTTT. It codes for CASSSIAGTTGELFF. The V gene is TRBV13, the J gene TRBJ2-2; TRBD2 matches 7 bases. This CDR3 region has 15 residues. Losses at the gene ends were 4 bases for V and 4 bases for J; bases not matched to a gene: 6. Germline CDR1 and CDR2: PRHDT and FYEKMQ (reference sequence).

The CDR3 protein is CASSTAGALSTDTQYF. The CDR3 DNA is TGTGCCAGCAGCACAGCGGGAGCCCTAAGCACAGATACGCAGTATTTT. The gene calls are TRBV28 and TRBJ2-3; 8 bases are a match to TRBD2. Unmatched junction bases numbered 8, after V lost 6 bases and J lost 0 bases. Germline CDR1 and CDR2: MDHEN and SYDVKM. The CDR3 is 16 residues long.

This clone was seen once. V and J are TRBV5-1 and TRBJ1-1; D uncertain. The V end was cut by 4 bases, the J end by 11 bases, with 18 bases between. The V gene's germline CDR1 is SGHRS and CDR2 YFSETQ. The CDR3 runs 13 residues. The CDR3 DNA is TGCGCCAGCAGCGTGGACGGAGCCCCGACGGCTTTCTTT. Encoded protein: CASSVDGAPTAFF. The entire variable domain, with the rest obtained from reference TRBV5-1 and TRBJ1-1, is as follows: KAGVTQTPRYLIKTRGQQVTLSCSPISGHRSVSWYQQTPGQGLQFLFEYFSETQRNKGNFPGRFSGRQFSNSRSEMNVSTLELGDSALYLCASSVDGAPTAFFGQGTRLTVV.

The V and J genes are TRBV7-2 and TRBJ1-1; D is undetermined. Germline V lookup: CDR1 SGHTA, CDR2 FQGNSA. Trimming removed 4 bases at V and 1 base at J, with 7 bases between. This CDR3 has 13 amino acids. The DNA for the CDR3 is TGTGCCAGCAGCTCGACTAGGAACACTGAAGCTTTCTTT. Translation: CASSSTRNTEAFF.

The chain carries TRBV6-5 and TRBJ2-7, with D perhaps matching TRBD2 (5 bases). The germline V gene has CDR1 MNHEY and CDR2 SVGAGI. Trimming took off 8 bases at V and 3 bases at J, with 11 bases between the two ends. The CDR3 covers 12 residues. The CDR3 sequence is CASDYSGYEQYF. The CDR3 bases are TGTGCCAGCGACTATTCCGGCTACGAGCAGTACTTC.